These 3 T cell receptor beta chains came from one sample sequenced in a study of T-cell reconstitution after alpha-beta-depleted transplantation in children (dated by TCRdb to the mid-2010s). The library was obtained by PCR. Instrument on record: Illumina HiSeq 2500. TCR library preparation used molecular barcoding, with unique molecular identifiers applied to normalize quantification of the TCRbeta repertoire. TCRdb applied fastp at Q25 and MiXCR to the public reads, then kept only in-frame beta chains. Rows merge per CDR3 protein into single entries with the most common DNA and genes. Present in this sample are about 72,000 distinct CDR3 sequences, 5.5% to 7.5% of which were seen just once. The ten largest clones capture 2% to 3% of the sample. The sequenced sample was PBMCs from the stem cell graft donor, obtained from the stem cell graft. The receptors were gathered from a human donor who donated a stem cell graft to a child with acute lymphoblastic leukemia.

This clonotype has ten or more counts. The chain recombines TRBV21-1 with TRBJ2-3; the table calls TRBD2, which could not be checked here. TRBV21-1 is listed as a pseudogene. This CDR3 has 19 amino acids. The CDR3 coding sequence is TGTGCCAGCAGCAAAAAACCCCTAGCGGGAGTGAGATGCACAGATACGCAGTATTTT. This gives the protein CASSKKPLAGVRCTDTQYF.

The chain employs TRBV11-2 and TRBJ2-2; D is tentatively TRBD1 or TRBD2 (5 bases each). This CDR3 is 17 amino acids long. Trimming removed 4 bases from V and 0 bases from J, with 15 bases in between. CDR1 SGHAT and CDR2 FQNNGV come from the germline V gene. In DNA, the CDR3 is TGTGCCAGCAGCTCCCGCGTTGGGGGTGCGAACACCGGGGAGCTGTTTTTT. Its translation: CASSSRVGGANTGELFF.

The table lists this clonotype with many counts. The gene calls are TRBV2 and TRBJ2-7; 10 bases line up with TRBD2. V was clipped by 7 bases and J by 3 bases; unmatched bases: 12. The CDR3 is 16 amino acids. Per the germline V gene, CDR1 is SNHLY and CDR2 is FYNNEI. CDR3 DNA: TGTGCCAGCATGAGCCTGGGGGCTAGCGGGAGCTACGAGCAGTACTTC. Amino acid sequence: CASMSLGASGSYEQYF.